This T cell receptor beta chain was retrieved from a study of low-dose radiotherapy and immunotherapy resistance in tumors. Looking at the study overall: It was every two weeks, one day before radiation and immunotherapy, that intravenous cyclophosphamide 200 mg/m2 was given. Patients were on oral aspirin 300 mg taken daily for four cycles from cycle 1 day 1.

This clonotype was counted at least ten times. Time point of the sample: after trial treatment. Documented treatment: LDRT plus nivolumab, ipilimumab, low-dose cyclophosphamide and aspirin (RACIN trial). Every donor was treated with nivolumab, ipilimumab, aspirin, low-dose cyclophosphamide and also low-dose radiotherapy. The CDR3 is 13 residues long. V lost 7 bases and J 3 bases, leaving 12 bases between the germline ends. Germline lookup yields CDR1 SGHTA and CDR2 FQGNSA. Both TCRalpha and TCRbeta chains were reverse transcribed with V-gene-specific primers. Both a constant-region primer and a V-primer adapter served to amplify TCRs across roughly 21 PCR cycles. Through in vitro transcription, the mRNA that had been isolated was amplified. TCRdb re-called the reads with MiXCR, one entry per CDR3 protein. The data hold under 75,000 distinct CDR3 sequences, with under 30% observed a single time.

The clonotype originates from a male donor with prostate cancer. V usage is TRBV7-2 and J usage is TRBJ1-1; TRBD1 is a possible D gene (6 bases). Here the sequenced sample was PBMCs, taken after low-dose radiotherapy plus immunotherapy. The CDR3 region is CASNLGGYTEAFF. DNA for the CDR3: TGTGCCAGCAACCTAGGGGGATACACTGAAGCTTTCTTT. Filled out from reference TRBV7-2 and TRBJ1-1, the complete variable domain reads GAGVSQSPSNKVTEKGKDVELRCDPISGHTALYWYRQSLGQGLEFLIYFQGNSAPDKSGLPSDRFSAERTGGSVSTLTIQRTQQEDSAVYLCASNLGGYTEAFFGQGTRLTVV.